The text below deals with one T cell receptor (beta chain). As yet, its antigen is unknown. TCRdb independently ran MiXCR on the 5' RACE reads; one entry per CDR3 protein. The table lists fewer than 8,500 distinct CDR3 sequences, 59% of them singletons. Trimming removed 2 bases from V and 7 bases from J, with 10 bases in between. The CDR3 contains 13 residues. Germline CDR1 is SGHRS and CDR2 is YFSETQ. Study results and limitations: Greatest tumor Treg TCR overlap was with tumor naive CD4+ cells.

This receptor was obtained from a female donor with breast cancer. V and J are TRBV5-1 and TRBJ2-1, with D perhaps matching TRBD2 (5 bases). Source material: tumor-infiltrating memory CD4+ T cells sorted from the breast tumor. The subset here: memory CD4+ T cells, CD4+CD45RO+CD25-. CDR3 nucleotides: TGCGCCAGCAGCTTTAGGGAGAGGAATGAGCAGTTCTTC. Protein sequence: CASSFRERNEQFF.